The sequence of this TCR beta chain was determined in a study of T cells after yellow fever vaccination. On the study more broadly: Fractions of limited cellularity were prepared by means of SMART-Seq v4 Ultra Low Input.

A universal primer site and UMIs were added as TCR cDNA was made by 5'RACE template switching. TCRdb re-derived calls from the 5' RACE reads in MiXCR, one entry per CDR3 protein. Among approximately 510,000 distinct CDR3 sequences, 21% were seen once, and the ten largest hold approximately 16%. Germline CDR1 is LGHNA and CDR2 is YSLEER. Trimming shortened V by 1 base and J by 5 bases, and 17 bases separated the two germline ends. The CDR3 totals 16 residues. To note about this clonotype: Antigen: not known.

Whole-study results and caveats: Only a minor proportion of clonotypes was detected across both CD4 and CD8 compartments. Most primary-vaccination clones reappeared after the booster (approximately 95% CD4, about 87% CD8).

The chain uses TRBV4-3 and TRBJ1-2; a possible D gene is TRBD1 (5 bases). The specimen comprised PBMCs, sampled roughly 20 days after the first yellow fever vaccination. The TCR sequence derives from a man aged 18 to 29 who received the YFV17D yellow fever vaccine. Here the CDR3 DNA reads TGCGCCAGCAGCCAAGTAGGACAAGGGGACGGATATGGCTACACCTTC. As protein: CASSQVGQGDGYGYTF.